The 21 T cell receptor beta chains reported below all come from one sample, sequenced in a study of regulatory T cells in long-lasting Graves disease. With iRepertoire HTBI primers and Arm-PCR of CDR3 regions, TCR beta libraries were built. MiXCR, applied by TCRdb to the multiplex PCR reads, yields one record per CDR3 protein. The data show fewer than 650,000 distinct CDR3 sequences, roughly 16% seen once. Time point meaning: newly diagnosed GD, antithyroid drugs for less than 3 months. Construction of the TCR library relied on RNA isolated from PBMCs. Separately, the same data were catalogued under a study of T cells in Graves' hyperthyroidism and ophthalmopathy.

This material consisted of peripheral blood mononuclear cells (PBMCs), taken at new diagnosis, from a patient treated with antithyroid drugs. The receptors were gathered from a man aged 18 to 29 with Graves disease.

This clonotype has ten or more counts. J is TRBJ1-2 and V is TRBV29-1; no reliable D call. V gave up 7 bases and J gave up 13 bases, with 19 bases separating them. The CDR3 spans 11 residues. CDR1 and CDR2 (germline): SQVTM, ANQGSEA. The CDR3 reads CSAMEAMSGTF. The CDR3 nucleotides read TGCAGCGCCATGGAGGCTATGTCGGGCACCTTC.

This clonotype was seen ten or more times. V and J are TRBV3-1 and TRBJ1-5; weak D call: TRBD1 (6 bases). The V end was cut by 4 bases, the J end by 6 bases, with 13 bases between. Germline V CDR1 and CDR2: LGHDT, YNNKEL (reference sequence). The CDR3 consists of 14 residues. The CDR3 sequence is CASSPRGGAQPQHF. CDR3 in DNA: TGTGCCAGCAGCCCCCGGGGGGGGGCTCAGCCCCAGCATTTT.

The V gene is TRBV9, the J gene TRBJ2-3; D unresolved. V dropped 1 base and J dropped 4 bases, with 13 bases sitting between them. Germline lookup yields CDR1 SGDLS and CDR2 YYNGEE. This CDR3 is built from 15 residues. CDR3: CASSVSPPGPDTQYF. As DNA, the CDR3 is TGTGCCAGCAGCGTAAGCCCCCCGGGCCCAGATACGCAGTATTTT.

This clonotype was seen ten or more times. The CDR3 DNA reads as TGTGCCAGCAGTGACTCTAGGATGAGCATTCAGTACTTC. Its protein is CASSDSRMSIQYF. J is TRBJ2-4 and V is TRBV6-1; unclear D gene. V lost 3 bases and J lost 9, with 12 bases in between. This CDR3 is built from 13 residues. The germline gives CDR1 MNHNS, CDR2 SASEGT.

The table lists this clonotype with a few counts. The V and J genes are TRBV6-1 and TRBJ2-7; D may be TRBD1 (5 bases). Trimming stripped 7 bases from V and 2 bases from J, with 15 bases between. This CDR3 has 14 amino acids. The germline gives CDR1 MNHNS, CDR2 SASEGT. The DNA for the CDR3 is TGTGCCAGCAAGCAACCGACAGAAACCTACGAGCAGTACTTC. It codes for CASKQPTETYEQYF.

This clonotype occurred many times. The chain joins TRBV28 to TRBJ2-7; weak D call: TRBD2 (7 bases). Trimming shortened V by 6 bases and J by 5 bases, and 20 bases separated the two germline ends. Germline CDR1 reads MDHEN; CDR2 reads SYDVKM. The CDR3 extends over 15 amino acids. The CDR3 loop is CASREGGERDNEQYF. The CDR3, as DNA: TGTGCCAGCAGAGAGGGGGGGGAGCGGGACAACGAGCAGTACTTC.

CDR3 sequence reads: CATSRMNQPQHF. The CDR3 DNA sequence: TGTGCCACCAGCAGGATGAATCAGCCCCAGCATTTT. The gene calls are TRBV15 and TRBJ1-5; D unresolved. Germline CDR1 and CDR2: LNHNV and YYDKDF (reference sequence). V shed 3 bases and J shed 4 bases, with 4 bases lying between them. The CDR3 loop spans 12 amino acids.

Within the sample, this clonotype is medium-sized. The chain employs TRBV11-1 and TRBJ2-1; D unclear. The CDR3 is 13 amino acids. Trimming removed 0 bases from V and 5 bases from J, with 5 bases in between. In germline, CDR1 is SGHAT, CDR2 FQDESV (reference sequence). Here the CDR3 DNA reads TGTGCCAGCAGCTTAGCGCGAAACAATGAGCAGTTCTTC. Amino acid sequence: CASSLARNNEQFF.

The V gene is TRBV9, the J gene TRBJ2-1; unclear D gene. The CDR3 is 13 residues long. From germline, CDR1 is SGDLS and CDR2 YYNGEE. V dropped 1 base and J dropped 4 bases, with 6 bases sitting between them. This CDR3 is CASSVQEYNEQFF. Written as DNA, the CDR3 is TGTGCCAGCAGCGTACAGGAATACAATGAGCAGTTCTTC.

The chain is built from TRBV7-2 and TRBJ1-5, with D possibly TRBD1 on 5 matching bases. There are 13 residues in the CDR3. V lost 1 base to trimming and J lost 9 bases, with 10 bases between them. Germline V lookup: CDR1 SGHTA, CDR2 FQGNSA. The CDR3 reads CASSLEVGVPQHF. CDR3 DNA: TGTGCCAGCAGCTTAGAAGTAGGGGTGCCCCAGCATTTT.

This clonotype was counted at least ten times. The CDR3 sequence: CSVEGQESDEAFF. The DNA of the CDR3 is TGCAGCGTCGAGGGACAGGAGAGTGATGAAGCTTTCTTT. The chain is built from TRBV29-1 and TRBJ1-1; 8 bases fit TRBD1. Unmatched junction bases numbered 10, after V lost 6 bases and J lost 7 bases. Germline V gives CDR1 SQVTM, CDR2 ANQGSEA. The CDR3 is 13 residues long.

This clonotype was seen repeatedly, ten times or more. The chain combines TRBV2 with TRBJ1-1; D is possibly TRBD1 (5 bases). The CDR3 is made up of 12 amino acids. Trimming cost V 10 bases and J 7 bases, with 16 bases left between them. Germline V gene data show CDR1 as SNHLY and CDR2 as FYNNEI. CDR3: CATRGGKSEAFF. CDR3 bases: TGTGCCACCCGCGGGGGAAAGAGTGAAGCTTTCTTT. Variable domain in full (rest from reference TRBV2 and TRBJ1-1): EPEVTQTPSHQVTQMGQEVILRCVPISNHLYFYWYRQILGQKVEFLVSFYNNEISEKSEIFDDQFSVERPDGSNFTLKIRSTKLEDSAMYFCATRGGKSEAFFGQGTRLTVV.

This clonotype was seen repeatedly, ten times or more. The genes are TRBV11-2 and TRBJ2-5, with D unclear. There are 13 residues in the CDR3. The V end lost 1 base, the J end lost 0 bases, and 3 bases lay between the germline ends. CDR1 is SGHAT, CDR2 FQNNGV, per germline. CDR3 in DNA: TGTGCCAGCAGCTTAGGGCACCAAGAGACCCAGTACTTC. It translates to CASSLGHQETQYF.

This clonotype was counted only a few times. V usage is TRBV25-1 and J usage is TRBJ2-2; no clear D. V was pared by 4 bases and J by 4 bases, with 7 bases between. Per the germline V gene, CDR1 is MGHDK and CDR2 is SYGVNS. The CDR3 loop spans 13 amino acids. The CDR3 region is CASSVGLTGELFF. CDR3 DNA: TGTGCCAGCAGTGTCGGCCTCACCGGGGAGCTGTTTTTT.

This clonotype was observed a handful of times. This chain joins TRBV5-6 and TRBJ1-2, with 10 bases lining up with TRBD1. Germline-derived CDR1 and CDR2 are SGHDT and YYEEEE. This CDR3 spans 15 amino acids. V was clipped by 3 bases and J by 4 bases; unmatched bases: 6. DNA of the CDR3: TGTGCCAGCAGCTGGGGGCGACAGGGGGCCTATGGCTACACCTTC. This codes for CASSWGRQGAYGYTF. The complete variable domain, with remaining parts taken from reference TRBV5-6 and TRBJ1-2, reads DAGVTQSPTHLIKTRGQQVTLRCSPKSGHDTVSWYQQALGQGPQFIFQYYEEEERQRGNFPDRFSGHQFPNYSSELNVNALLLGDSALYLCASSWGRQGAYGYTFGSGTRLTVV.

This clonotype has ten or more counts. The rearrangement joins TRBV20-1 to TRBJ2-7; unclear D gene. In germline, CDR1 is DFQATT, CDR2 SNEGSKA (reference sequence). This CDR3 is built from 12 residues. Trimming stripped 1 base from V and 7 bases from J, with 11 bases between. The CDR3 nucleotides read TGCAGTGCTAGAGTGTCGACGCGGGAGCAGTACTTC. It yields the protein CSARVSTREQYF.

Many counts were recorded for this clonotype. The chain joins TRBV7-9 to TRBJ2-1; maybe TRBD2 (7 bases). V dropped 5 bases and J dropped 7 bases, with 18 bases sitting between them. The CDR3 runs 15 residues. Germline V gene data show CDR1 as SEHNR and CDR2 as FQNEAQ (reference sequence). The CDR3 loop is CASSLGGGSQNEQFF. The CDR3 nucleotides are TGTGCCAGCAGCCTAGGGGGAGGGAGCCAAAATGAGCAGTTCTTC.

Ten or more counts support this clonotype. The chain uses TRBV7-8 and TRBJ2-1; D not resolved. Trimming pared 2 bases from V and 8 bases from J, leaving 13 bases between. CDR3 size: 14 residues. The germline V gene has CDR1 SGHVS and CDR2 FQNEAQ. The CDR3 DNA is TGTGCCAGCAGCTTATTTAGCAGTGGGTATGAGCAGTTCTTC. Its protein product is CASSLFSSGYEQFF.

The gene calls are TRBV20-1 and TRBJ2-1, with D unclear. The CDR3 covers 11 residues. Germline V CDR1 and CDR2: DFQATT, SNEGSKA (reference sequence). Trimming took 6 bases from V and 8 from J, leaving 11 bases between them. CDR3 sequence reads: CSAPKRDEQFF. CDR3 in DNA: TGCAGTGCCCCGAAACGGGATGAGCAGTTCTTC.

Only a few counts were recorded for this clonotype. The chain is built from TRBV18 and TRBJ2-1; 7 bases fit TRBD1. The trim removed 7 bases at V and 0 bases at J, leaving 6 bases unmatched. The CDR3 consists of 15 residues. Germline assignment: CDR1 KGHSH and CDR2 LQKENI. The CDR3 sequence: CASLLGGSSYNEQFF. The CDR3, as DNA: TGTGCCAGCTTACTAGGGGGCAGCTCCTACAATGAGCAGTTCTTC.

This clonotype was picked up a small number of times. The CDR3 reads CASSFGGSGSYEQYF. CDR3 coding DNA: TGCGCCAGCAGCTTCGGGGGAAGCGGCTCCTACGAGCAGTACTTC. The rearrangement links TRBV5-1 to TRBJ2-7; weak D call: TRBD2 (6 bases). Germline V gene lookup returns CDR1 SGHRS and CDR2 YFSETQ. V shed 2 bases and J shed 0 bases, with 12 bases lying between them. The CDR3 length is 15 residues.